This TCR beta chain was sequenced in a study of T-cell reconstitution after alpha-beta-depleted transplantation in children. This clonotype was recorded a few times. There are 13 residues in the CDR3. Germline-derived CDR1 and CDR2 are MNHEY and SVGAGI. The J segment lost 6 bases and the V segment lost 2 bases, leaving 3 bases of the junction unmatched. Unique molecular identifiers featured in how the TCRbeta library was prepared. From the PCR reads, TCRdb called clonotypes with MiXCR, one entry per CDR3 protein. The repertoire holds around 480,000 distinct CDR3 sequences, about 33% seen once, with 2% to 3% in the top ten.

The sequencing used PBMCs from the stem cell graft donor, collected from the stem cell graft. The source of this sequence is a human donor who donated a stem cell graft to a child with aplastic anemia. The chain has TRBV6-5 and TRBJ1-2; 7 nucleotides match TRBD1. CDR3: CASSYGRGDGYTF. The DNA of the CDR3 is TGTGCCAGCAGTTACGGCAGGGGGGATGGCTACACCTTC.